Following are 10 T cell receptor beta chains from one sample sequenced in a study of blood T cell repertoires in COVID-19. Generated by immunoSEQ multiplex PCR, the TCRdb table keeps only in-frame clones and is missing some. The table shows about 21,000 clones, with about 89% occurring only once. The sample consisted of peripheral blood. Receptor source: a man in his 70s with active COVID-19.

The rearrangement links TRBV30 to TRBJ1-2, with D perhaps TRBD1 (6 bases). V lost 3 bases and J 4 bases, leaving 18 bases between the germline ends. The CDR3 runs to 15 residues. Germline CDR1 GTSNPN, CDR2 SVGIG (reference sequence). CDR3 bases: TGTGCCTGGAGCCGGTACCTCGGGGGGCTCTATGGCTACACCTTC. It yields the protein CAWSRYLGGLYGYTF.

The chain joins TRBV2 to TRBJ1-5; perhaps TRBD1 as D (6 bases). Germline loops: CDR1 SNHLY, CDR2 FYNNEI. The CDR3 is 16 amino acids. With 7 bases removed from V and 10 bases from J, the gap between germline ends came to 26 bases. Here the CDR3 reads CASTPQGSEQDGPQHF. In nucleotides, the CDR3 is TGTGCCAGCACCCCCCAGGGGTCGGAACAGGACGGACCCCAGCATTTT.

The rearrangement links TRBV25-1 to TRBJ2-6; D might be TRBD1 (6 bases). V lost 3 bases and J lost 1, with 10 bases in between. The CDR3 length is 16 residues. CDR1 is MGHDK and CDR2 is SYGVNS in the germline V gene. CDR3: CASSDQGPSGANVLTF. CDR3 coding DNA: TGTGCCAGCAGTGACCAGGGGCCTTCTGGGGCCAACGTCCTGACTTTC.

This chain joins TRBV7-2 and TRBJ1-2, with TRBD1 identical over 8 bases. CDR3 length: 16 residues. The junction had 10 bases not matched to a gene; V was cut back by 1 base and J by 6 bases. The germline V gene encodes CDR1 SGHTA and CDR2 FQGNSA. CDR3 sequence reads: CASSLEGRGRTNGYTF. As DNA, the CDR3 is TGTGCCAGCAGCTTAGAGGGCAGGGGGCGAACCAATGGCTACACCTTC.

The genes are TRBV5-1 and TRBJ2-1, with D possibly being TRBD1 (6 bases). Trimming left V 0 bases short and J 3 bases short, with 7 bases between. The CDR3 has 14 residues. CDR1 and CDR2 from the germline V gene are SGHRS and YFSETQ. The CDR3, as DNA: TGCGCCAGCAGCTTGGCAGGGGACTACAATGAGCAGTTCTTC. Its translation: CASSLAGDYNEQFF.

The chain recombines TRBV10-3 with TRBJ1-1; D call uncertain. Germline CDR1 and CDR2: ENHRY and SYGVKD. With 0 bases removed from V and 10 bases from J, the gap between germline ends came to 12 bases. This CDR3 is 13 amino acids long. This chain's CDR3 is CAISESVRSRAFF. The CDR3 DNA sequence: TGTGCCATCAGTGAGTCCGTGAGGTCGCGAGCTTTCTTT.

This chain connects TRBV18 to TRBJ1-1, with D possibly matching TRBD1 (6 bases). This CDR3 is 14 amino acids long. V lost 5 bases, J lost 4 bases, and 14 bases lay in between. CDR1 and CDR2 from the germline V gene are KGHSH and LQKENI. The CDR3 here is CASSNRELSTEAFF. CDR3 nucleotides: TGTGCCAGCTCAAACAGGGAGTTGAGCACTGAAGCTTTCTTT.

This sequence joins TRBV30 and TRBJ2-1, with 14 bases identical to TRBD2. This CDR3 comprises 16 residues. Germline CDR1 is GTSNPN and CDR2 is SVGIG (reference sequence). The V gene end was trimmed by 3 bases and the J gene end by 14 bases; junction bases not matched to a gene: 15. The DNA for the CDR3 is TGTGCCTGGAGAGTACCCGGGACTAGCGGGAGTCCTCTGAAGTTCTTC. Translation: CAWRVPGTSGSPLKFF.

This clone was observed a single time. The chain has TRBV11-3 and TRBJ2-3; 14 bases line up with TRBD2. The trim removed 5 bases at V and 2 bases at J, leaving 6 bases unmatched. CDR1 SGHNT and CDR2 YENEEA come from the germline V gene. CDR3 length equals 17 residues. CDR3 protein: CASSPGTSGGYTDTQYF. As DNA, the CDR3 is TGTGCCAGCAGCCCTGGGACTAGCGGGGGTTACACAGATACGCAGTATTTT.

V usage is TRBV5-4 and J usage is TRBJ1-2; D call uncertain. Per the germline V gene, CDR1 is SGHNT and CDR2 is YYREEE (reference sequence). Trimming took 4 bases from V and 5 from J, leaving 12 bases between them. This CDR3 is 13 amino acids long. This CDR3 reads CASSQWSGYGYTF. CDR3 bases: TGTGCCAGCAGCCAATGGTCGGGATATGGCTACACCTTC.